Sequencing of this T cell receptor (beta chain) was carried out in a study of control samples from healthy donors and cancer patients. V was pared by 2 bases and J by 5 bases, with 16 bases of the junction left unmatched. The CDR3 is 18 residues long. Germline CDR1 MGHRA, CDR2 YSYEKL. Generated by immunoSEQ multiplex PCR, the TCRdb table keeps only in-frame clones and is missing some. The data show roughly 100,000 clones, with around 88% seen just once and roughly 13% held by the top ten. This sequence originates from a young man in good health. The source material was blood. The chain combines TRBV4-1 with TRBJ2-5, with 8 nucleotides matching TRBD2. The CDR3 is CASSQNKAGAPSLETQYF. The CDR3 DNA follows: TGCGCCAGCAGCCAAAATAAAGCGGGAGCCCCCTCTTTGGAGACCCAGTACTTC.